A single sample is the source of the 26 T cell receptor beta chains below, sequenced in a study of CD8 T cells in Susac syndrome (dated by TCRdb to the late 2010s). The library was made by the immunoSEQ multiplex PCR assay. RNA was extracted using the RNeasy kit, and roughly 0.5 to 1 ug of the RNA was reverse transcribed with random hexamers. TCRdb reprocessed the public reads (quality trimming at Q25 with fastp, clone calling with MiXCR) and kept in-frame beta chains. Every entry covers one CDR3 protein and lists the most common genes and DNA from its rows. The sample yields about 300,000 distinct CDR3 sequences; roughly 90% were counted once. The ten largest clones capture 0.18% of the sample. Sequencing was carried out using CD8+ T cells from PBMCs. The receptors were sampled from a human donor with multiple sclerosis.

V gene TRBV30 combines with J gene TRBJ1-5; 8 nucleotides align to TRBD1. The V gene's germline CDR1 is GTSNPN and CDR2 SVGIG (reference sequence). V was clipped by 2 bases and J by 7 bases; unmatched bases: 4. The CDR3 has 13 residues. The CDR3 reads CAWSQGAWQPQHF. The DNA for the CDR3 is TGTGCCTGGAGTCAGGGGGCTTGGCAGCCCCAGCATTTT.

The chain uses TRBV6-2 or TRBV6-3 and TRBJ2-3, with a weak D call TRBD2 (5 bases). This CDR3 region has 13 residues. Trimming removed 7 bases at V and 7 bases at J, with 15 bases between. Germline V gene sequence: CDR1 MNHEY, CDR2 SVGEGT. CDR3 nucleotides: TGTGCCAGCACAGGACTCACCACCAATACGCAGTATTTT. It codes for CASTGLTTNTQYF.

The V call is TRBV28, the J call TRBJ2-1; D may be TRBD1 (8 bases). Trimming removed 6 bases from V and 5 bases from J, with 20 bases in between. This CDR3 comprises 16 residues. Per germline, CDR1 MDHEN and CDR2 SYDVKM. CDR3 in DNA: TGTGCCAGCAGCGAGATGACAGGGGAGGGGAACAATGAGCAGTTCTTC. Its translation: CASSEMTGEGNNEQFF.

The CDR3 nucleotides are TGTGCCAGCAGTTTTGAACCGGGACAGGGTTTTACAAATCAGCCCCAGCATTTT. Its translation: CASSFEPGQGFTNQPQHF. The genes are TRBV12-3 or TRBV12-4 and TRBJ1-5, with 9 nucleotides matching TRBD1. J was trimmed by 4 bases and V by 3 bases; bases with no gene match: 13. CDR3 length: 18 residues.

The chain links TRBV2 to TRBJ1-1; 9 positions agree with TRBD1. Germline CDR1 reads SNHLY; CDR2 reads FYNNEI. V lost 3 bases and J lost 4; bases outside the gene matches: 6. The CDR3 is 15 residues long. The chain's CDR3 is CASSDGTGPSTEAFF. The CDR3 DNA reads TGTGCCAGCAGTGATGGGACAGGGCCGAGCACTGAAGCTTTCTTT.

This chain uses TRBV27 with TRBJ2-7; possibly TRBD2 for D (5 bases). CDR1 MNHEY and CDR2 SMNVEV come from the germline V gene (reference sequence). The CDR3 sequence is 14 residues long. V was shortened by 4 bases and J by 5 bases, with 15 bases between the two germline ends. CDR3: CASSYGTIGNEQYF. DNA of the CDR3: TGTGCCAGCAGTTACGGAACTATCGGGAACGAGCAGTACTTC.

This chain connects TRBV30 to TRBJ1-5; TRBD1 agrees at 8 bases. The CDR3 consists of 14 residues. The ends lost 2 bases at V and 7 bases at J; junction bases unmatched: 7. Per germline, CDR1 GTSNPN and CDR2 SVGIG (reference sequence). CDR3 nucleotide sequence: TGTGCCTGGAGTTTAGGACAGGGTAACCAGCCCCAGCATTTT. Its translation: CAWSLGQGNQPQHF.

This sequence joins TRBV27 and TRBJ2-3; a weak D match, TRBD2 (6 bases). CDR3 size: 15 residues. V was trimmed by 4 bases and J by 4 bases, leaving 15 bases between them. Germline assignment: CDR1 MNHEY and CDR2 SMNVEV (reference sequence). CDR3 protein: CASSWGVNFADTQYF. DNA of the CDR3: TGTGCCAGCAGTTGGGGGGTTAACTTCGCAGATACGCAGTATTTT.

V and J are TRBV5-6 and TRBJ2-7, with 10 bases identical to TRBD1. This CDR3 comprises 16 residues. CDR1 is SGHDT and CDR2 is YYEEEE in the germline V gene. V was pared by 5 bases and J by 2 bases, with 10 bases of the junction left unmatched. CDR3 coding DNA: TGTGCCAGCAGTTTCTCCCTGGGACAGGGGCCCTACGAGCAGTACTTC. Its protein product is CASSFSLGQGPYEQYF.

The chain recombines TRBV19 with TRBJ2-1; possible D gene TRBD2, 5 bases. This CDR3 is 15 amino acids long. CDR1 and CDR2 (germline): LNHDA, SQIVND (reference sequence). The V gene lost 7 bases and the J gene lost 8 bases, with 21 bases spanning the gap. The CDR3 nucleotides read TGTGCCAGTACCCCATTTGAGGGTGGTGGGCATGAGCAGTTCTTC. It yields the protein CASTPFEGGGHEQFF.

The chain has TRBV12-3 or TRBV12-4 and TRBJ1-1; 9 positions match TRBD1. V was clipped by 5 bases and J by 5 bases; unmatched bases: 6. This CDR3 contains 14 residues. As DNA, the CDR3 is TGTGCCAGCAGTGACGACAGGGGGAGGACTGAAGCTTTCTTT. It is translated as CASSDDRGRTEAFF.

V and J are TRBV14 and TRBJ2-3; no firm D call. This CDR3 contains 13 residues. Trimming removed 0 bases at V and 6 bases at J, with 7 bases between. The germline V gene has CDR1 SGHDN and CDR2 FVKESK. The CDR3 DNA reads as TGTGCCAGCAGCCAAGACGTCTGGGATACGCAGTATTTT. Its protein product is CASSQDVWDTQYF.

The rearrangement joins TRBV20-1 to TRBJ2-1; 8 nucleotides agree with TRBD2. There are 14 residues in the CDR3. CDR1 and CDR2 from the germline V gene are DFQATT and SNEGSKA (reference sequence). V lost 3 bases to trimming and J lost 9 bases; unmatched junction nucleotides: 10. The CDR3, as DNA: TGCAGTGCTAGCCGGGGACTAGAAATAGGTGAGCAGTTCTTC. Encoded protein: CSASRGLEIGEQFF.

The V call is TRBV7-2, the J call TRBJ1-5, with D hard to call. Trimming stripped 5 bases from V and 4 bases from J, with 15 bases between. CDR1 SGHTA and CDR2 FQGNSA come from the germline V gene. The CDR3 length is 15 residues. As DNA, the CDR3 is TGTGCCAGCAGCCTTAGACCCCCAGAGAATCAGCCCCAGCATTTT. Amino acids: CASSLRPPENQPQHF.

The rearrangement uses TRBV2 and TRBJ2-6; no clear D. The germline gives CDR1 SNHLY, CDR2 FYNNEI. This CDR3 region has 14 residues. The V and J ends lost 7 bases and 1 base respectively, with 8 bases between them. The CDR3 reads CASMRLSGANVLTF. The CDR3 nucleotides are TGTGCCAGCATGCGACTTTCTGGGGCCAACGTCCTGACTTTC. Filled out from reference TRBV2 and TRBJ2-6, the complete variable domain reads EPEVTQTPSHQVTQMGQEVILRCVPISNHLYFYWYRQILGQKVEFLVSFYNNEISEKSEIFDDQFSVERPDGSNFTLKIRSTKLEDSAMYFCASMRLSGANVLTFGAGSRLTVL.

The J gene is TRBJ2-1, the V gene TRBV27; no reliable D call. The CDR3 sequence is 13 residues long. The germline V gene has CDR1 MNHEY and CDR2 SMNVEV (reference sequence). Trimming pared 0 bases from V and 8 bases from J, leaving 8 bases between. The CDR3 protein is CASSLSVRYEQFF. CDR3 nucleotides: TGTGCCAGCAGTTTATCGGTTCGGTATGAGCAGTTCTTC.

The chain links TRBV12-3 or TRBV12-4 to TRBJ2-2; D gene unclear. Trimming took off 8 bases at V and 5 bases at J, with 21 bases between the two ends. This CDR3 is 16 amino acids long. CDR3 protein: CASGQTSDLTTGELFF. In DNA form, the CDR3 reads TGTGCCAGCGGCCAAACTTCGGACCTAACGACCGGGGAGCTGTTTTTT.

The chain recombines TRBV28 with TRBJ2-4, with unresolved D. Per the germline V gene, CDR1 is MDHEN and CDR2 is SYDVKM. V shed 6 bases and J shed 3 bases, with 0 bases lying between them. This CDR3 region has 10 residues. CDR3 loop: CASSKNIQYF. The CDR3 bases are TGTGCCAGCAGCAAAAACATTCAGTACTTC.

CDR3 DNA sequence: TGTGCCAGCAGTGGGGGCGGAAGCACAGATACGCAGTATTTT. Encoded protein: CASSGGGSTDTQYF. The chain employs TRBV6-4 and TRBJ2-3, with TRBD1 as a possible D gene (5 bases). Per the germline V gene, CDR1 is MRHNA and CDR2 is SNTAGT. Deletions cut 4 bases from V and 0 bases from J, with 8 bases between. The CDR3 is 14 residues long.

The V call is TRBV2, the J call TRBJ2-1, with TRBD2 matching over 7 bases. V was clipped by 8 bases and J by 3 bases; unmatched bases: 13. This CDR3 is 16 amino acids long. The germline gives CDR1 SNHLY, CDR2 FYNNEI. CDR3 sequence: CASEHLSGTGYNEQFF. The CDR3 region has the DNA TGTGCCAGCGAACACCTGAGCGGGACTGGCTACAATGAGCAGTTCTTC.

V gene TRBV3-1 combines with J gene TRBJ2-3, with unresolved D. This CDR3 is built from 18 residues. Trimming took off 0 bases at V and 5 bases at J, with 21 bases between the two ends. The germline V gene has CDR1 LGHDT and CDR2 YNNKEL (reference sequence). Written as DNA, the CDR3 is TGTGCCAGCAGCCAAGATCCCCTAGGGCTCCGTTCGAGAGATACGCAGTATTTT. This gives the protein CASSQDPLGLRSRDTQYF.

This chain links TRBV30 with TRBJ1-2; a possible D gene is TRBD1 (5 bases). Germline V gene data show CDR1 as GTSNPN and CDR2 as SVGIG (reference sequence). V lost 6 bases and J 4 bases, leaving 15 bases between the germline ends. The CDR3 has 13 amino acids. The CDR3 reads CACFDSSFYGYTF. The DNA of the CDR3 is TGTGCCTGCTTTGACAGCTCCTTCTATGGCTACACCTTC.

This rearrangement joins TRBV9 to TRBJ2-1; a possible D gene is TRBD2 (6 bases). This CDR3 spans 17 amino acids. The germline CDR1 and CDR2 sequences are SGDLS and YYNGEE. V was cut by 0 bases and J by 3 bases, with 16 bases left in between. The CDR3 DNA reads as TGTGCCAGCAGCGTAGGGACTACCGATATCCTCTACAATGAGCAGTTCTTC. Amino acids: CASSVGTTDILYNEQFF.

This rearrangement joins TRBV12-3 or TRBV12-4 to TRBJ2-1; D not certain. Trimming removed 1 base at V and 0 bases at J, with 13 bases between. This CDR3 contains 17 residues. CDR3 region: CASSLVPWQTSYNEQFF. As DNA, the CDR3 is TGTGCCAGCAGTTTAGTTCCCTGGCAGACCTCCTACAATGAGCAGTTCTTC.

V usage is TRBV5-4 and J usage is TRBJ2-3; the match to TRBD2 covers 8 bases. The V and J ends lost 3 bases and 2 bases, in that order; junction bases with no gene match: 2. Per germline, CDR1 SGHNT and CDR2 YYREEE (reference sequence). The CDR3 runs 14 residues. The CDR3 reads CASSWTSNTDTQYF. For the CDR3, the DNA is TGTGCCAGCAGCTGGACTAGCAACACAGATACGCAGTATTTT.

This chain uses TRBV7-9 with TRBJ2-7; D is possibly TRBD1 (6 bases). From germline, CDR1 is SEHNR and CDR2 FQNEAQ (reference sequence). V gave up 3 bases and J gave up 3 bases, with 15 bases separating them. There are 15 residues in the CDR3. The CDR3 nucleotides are TGTGCCAGCAGCTTGGGCAGGGGTCCATACTACGAGCAGTACTTC. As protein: CASSLGRGPYYEQYF.